Sequencing of this TCR beta chain was carried out in a study of blood T cell repertoires in COVID-19. Study-level information: COVID-19 samples, acute and convalescent, were from the United States, Italy and Spain. T cells, B-cell-depleted T cells, or PBMCs provided the cDNA or gDNA that served as material.

In the authors' workflow: It was from reference gene primer amplification that nucleated cell counts were estimated. Some clones are missing from TCRdb's copy, which holds only in-frame ones; the method was immunoSEQ multiplex PCR. The DNA was the basis for D and trimming; V, J and clone size are from that table. The table shows over 120,000 clones, with approximately 89% occurring only once. V was trimmed by 5 bases and J by 1 base, leaving 15 bases between them. The CDR3 totals 16 residues. Germline V CDR1 and CDR2: SNHLY, FYNNEI. This chain uses TRBV2 with TRBJ1-5, with D uncertain. This sequence originates from a human donor in a cohort sampled during active COVID-19. The sequenced sample was peripheral blood. This chain's CDR3 is CASSPPRSFSNQPQHF. CDR3 nucleotides: TGTGCCAGCAGTCCACCCCGGAGCTTCAGCAATCAGCCCCAGCATTTT.